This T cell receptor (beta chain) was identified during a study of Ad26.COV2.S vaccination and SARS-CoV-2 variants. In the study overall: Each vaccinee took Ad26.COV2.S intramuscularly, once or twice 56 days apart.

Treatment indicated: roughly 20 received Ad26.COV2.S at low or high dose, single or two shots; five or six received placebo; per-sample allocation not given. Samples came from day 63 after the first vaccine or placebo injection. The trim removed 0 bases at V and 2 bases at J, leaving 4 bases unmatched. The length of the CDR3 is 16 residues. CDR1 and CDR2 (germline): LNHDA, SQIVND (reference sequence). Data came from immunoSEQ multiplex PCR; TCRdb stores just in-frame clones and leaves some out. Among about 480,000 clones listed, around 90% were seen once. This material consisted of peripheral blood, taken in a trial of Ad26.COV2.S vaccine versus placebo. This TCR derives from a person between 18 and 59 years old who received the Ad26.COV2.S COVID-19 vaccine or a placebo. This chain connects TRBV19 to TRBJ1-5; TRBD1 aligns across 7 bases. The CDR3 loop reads CASSIETGIGNQPQHF. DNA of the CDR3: TGTGCCAGTAGTATAGAGACAGGGATTGGCAATCAGCCCCAGCATTTT.